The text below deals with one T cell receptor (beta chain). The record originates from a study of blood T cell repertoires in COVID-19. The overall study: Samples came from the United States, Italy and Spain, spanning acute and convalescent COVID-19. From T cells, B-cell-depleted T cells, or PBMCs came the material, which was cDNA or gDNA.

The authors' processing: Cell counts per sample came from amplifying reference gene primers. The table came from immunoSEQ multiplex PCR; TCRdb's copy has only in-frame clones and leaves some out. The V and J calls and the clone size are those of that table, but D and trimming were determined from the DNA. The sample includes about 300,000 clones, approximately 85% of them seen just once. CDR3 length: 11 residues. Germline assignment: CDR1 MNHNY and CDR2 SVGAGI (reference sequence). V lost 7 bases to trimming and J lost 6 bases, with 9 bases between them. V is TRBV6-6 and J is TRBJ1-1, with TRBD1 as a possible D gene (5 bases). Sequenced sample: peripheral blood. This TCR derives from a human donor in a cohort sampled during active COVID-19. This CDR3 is CASTRVAEAFF. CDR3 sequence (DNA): TGTGCCAGCACCAGGGTCGCTGAAGCTTTCTTT.